This T cell receptor (beta chain) was found in a study of T cell responses to AZD1222 COVID-19 vaccine. The V gene's germline CDR1 is LNHDA and CDR2 SQIVND (reference sequence). Trimming cost V 6 bases and J 4 bases; bases outside gene matches: 15. The CDR3 contains 17 residues. TCRdb's table, derived via immunoSEQ multiplex PCR, lists solely in-frame clones and lacks some. The sample carries 90,000 to 150,000 clones, 80% to 90% recorded once. The J gene is TRBJ2-5, the V gene TRBV19, with 9 bases identical to TRBD1. The source was peripheral blood, collected on day 0 of AZD1222 vaccination. The TCR comes from an adult in good health. The CDR3, as DNA: TGTGCCAGTAGCGGGCCCAGAATGGGACAGGGAAGAGAGACCCAGTACTTC. Protein sequence: CASSGPRMGQGRETQYF.